Listed below are T cell receptor beta chains from one sample, sequenced in a study of beta chain features in type 1 diabetes. TCRdb's table, derived via immunoSEQ multiplex PCR, lists solely in-frame clones and lacks some. The repertoire consists of some 410,000 clones, with around 13% occurring once and the leading ten covering 0.035% to 0.045%. Sequencing was performed on naive CD4+ T cells from blood. All receptors derive from a man aged 30-40 years in good health. CDR3s include the opening cysteine and the closing phenylalanine or tryptophan. The D gene is left open where the match is weak. Clone size is shown for a subset of rows, as once, few, many or a class of expanded clone.

V gene,J gene,D gene,clone size,CDR3 protein,CDR3 DNA
TRBV13,TRBJ1-2,-,few,CASSPRTVNGYTF,TGTGCCAGCAGCCCGAGGACAGTTAATGGCTACACCTTC
TRBV2,TRBJ2-1,TRBD2,few,CASPPGTSGRPHIHNEQFF,TGTGCCAGCCCCCCGGGGACTAGCGGGAGACCACATATCCACAATGAGCAGTTCTTC
TRBV5-4,TRBJ1-5,-,few,CASSLGGGHQPQHF,TGTGCCAGCAGCTTGGGCGGGGGTCATCAGCCCCAGCATTTT
TRBV10-2,TRBJ2-1,TRBD2,few,CASSDASGRALDEQFF,TGCGCCAGCAGTGATGCGAGCGGGAGGGCCCTCGATGAGCAGTTCTTC
TRBV2,TRBJ2-1,TRBD2,-,CASKLLAGLEQFF,TGTGCCAGCAAACTCCTAGCGGGGCTCGAGCAGTTCTTC
TRBV9,TRBJ2-3,-,-,CASSPSDRMPGGTQYF,TGTGCCAGCAGCCCCTCGGACCGAATGCCGGGCGGTACGCAGTATTTT
TRBV30,TRBJ2-5,-,few,CAWRLGETQYF,TGTGCCTGGCGCCTAGGGGAGACCCAGTACTTC
TRBV5-1,TRBJ1-1,-,few,CASSHPDTVRDQAFF,TGCGCCAGCAGCCACCCGGACACGGTGAGGGACCAAGCTTTCTTT
TRBV30,TRBJ2-1,-,few,CAWSFSFLGEQFF,TGTGCCTGGAGTTTTTCGTTTTTGGGTGAGCAGTTCTTC
TRBV27,TRBJ2-7,TRBD1,few,CASSLAGTGQSYEQYF,TGTGCCAGCAGTTTAGCCGGGACAGGCCAGTCCTACGAGCAGTACTTC
TRBV5-1,TRBJ2-1,TRBD2,few,CASSLVASGSLEQFF,TGCGCCAGCAGCTTGGTAGCTAGCGGGAGTTTGGAGCAGTTCTTC
TRBV29-1,TRBJ2-1,-,few,CSLTEGSLIYNEQFF,TGCAGCCTAACCGAGGGCAGCCTTATCTACAATGAGCAGTTCTTC
TRBV5-4,TRBJ2-1,-,-,CASSLGLGKRNEQFF,TGTGCCAGCAGCTTGGGACTAGGAAAGCGCAATGAGCAGTTCTTC
TRBV11-2,TRBJ2-5,-,-,CASSHGRKQETQYF,TGTGCCAGCAGTCACGGACGGAAGCAAGAGACCCAGTACTTC
TRBV7-2,TRBJ2-7,-,-,CASSLGRDTAYEQYF,TGTGCCAGCAGCCTAGGCCGAGACACCGCCTACGAGCAGTACTTC
TRBV5-4,TRBJ2-5,-,few,CASSPGVTHTGTQYF,TGTGCCAGCAGCCCGGGTGTAACTCACACGGGGACCCAGTACTTC
TRBV6-6,TRBJ2-5,-,few,CASSYRSQETQYF,TGTGCCAGCAGTTATAGATCGCAAGAGACCCAGTACTTC
TRBV30,TRBJ2-4,-,-,CAWSETGAIQYF,TGTGCCTGGAGTGAAACGGGAGCCATTCAGTACTTC
TRBV7-2,TRBJ2-3,-,few,CASLPLGSDTQYF,TGTGCCAGCCTGCCCCTGGGGTCAGATACGCAGTATTTT
TRBV5-6,TRBJ2-5,TRBD1,few,CASSNWSHRGEQETQYF,TGTGCCAGCAGCAACTGGTCCCACAGGGGGGAGCAAGAGACCCAGTACTTC
TRBV7-9,TRBJ1-5,TRBD1,few,CASSLDRTGGMNQPQHF,TGTGCCAGCAGCTTAGATCGGACAGGGGGCATGAATCAGCCCCAGCATTTT
TRBV9,TRBJ2-1,-,-,CASSVDNRYSNEQFF,TGTGCCAGCAGCGTAGATAACAGGTATTCCAATGAGCAGTTCTTC